This entry lists 18 T cell receptor beta chains sequenced from one sample in a study of tumor-infiltrating lymphocytes in primary liver carcinoma. A primer in the constant region served to generate TCR beta cDNA from roughly 450 ng of total RNA. ARM-PCR, slightly modified, supplied the TCR beta libraries through three nested multiplex PCR rounds. The first two PCR rounds used TRBV1-TRBV30 forward primers with a C-beta reverse primer, 9 to 11 cycles each. TCRdb reprocessed the multiplex PCR reads via MiXCR and lists one record per CDR3 protein. This sample has about 84,000 distinct CDR3 sequences; more than 65% occur once, and the top ten carry roughly a fifth. Total RNA and DNA came together from roughly 20-30 mg of bulk tissue without cell sorting. Sequencing input: liver tumor tissue from sampling region 1. Subset described: tumor region T1, superior pole. The source is a man aged 40-55 years with primary liver carcinoma and hepatitis B virus infection.

The chain carries TRBV29-1 and TRBJ2-7, with TRBD1 matching over 7 bases. CDR3 size: 13 residues. The germline CDR1 and CDR2 sequences are SQVTM and ANQGSEA. This chain's CDR3 is CNASAGTDYEQYF. In DNA form, the CDR3 reads TGCAACGCCTCAGCCGGGACAGACTACGAGCAGTACTTC.

Of note for this clonotype: As the CDR3 is not closed by the conserved phenylalanine or tryptophan, this likely results from a read error. The chain employs TRBV6-1 and TRBJ1-5, with D perhaps matching TRBD1 (6 bases). Germline CDR1 and CDR2: MNHNS and SASEGT. The CDR3 sequence is 14 residues long. This CDR3 is CACSEAQGTQPQHI. CDR3 sequence (DNA): TGTGCCTGCAGTGAAGCGCAGGGGACTCAGCCCCAGCATATT.

A word on this clonotype: A junction boundary mismatches the germline segment, possibly from a read error. V is TRBV28 and J is TRBJ2-3; the D gene could be TRBD1 or TRBD2 (5 bases each). Per germline, CDR1 MDHEN and CDR2 SYDVKM. The CDR3 runs to 15 residues. CDR3 loop: CASIDREWGTDAQYF. CDR3 in DNA: TGTGCCAGCATCGATAGGGAGTGGGGCACAGATGCGCAGTATTTT.

Concerning this clonotype: It is likely a read error, because the conserved phenylalanine at the end of the CDR3 is missing. The chain has TRBV11-2 and TRBJ2-7, with no clear D. The CDR3 loop spans 14 amino acids. Trimming stripped 2 bases from V and 2 bases from J, with 10 bases between. Germline loops: CDR1 SGHAT, CDR2 FQNNGV. CDR3 bases: TGTGCCAGCAGCTTAACCGTCGGACCCTACGAGCAGTACTCC. Its protein product is CASSLTVGPYEQYS.

This clonotype was seen just once. This likely comes from a read error, as the CDR3 has no conserved phenylalanine or tryptophan at its end. V usage is TRBV10-2 and J usage is TRBJ2-7; tentative D call: TRBD2 (6 bases). CDR3 length: 17 residues. Germline lookup yields CDR1 WSHSY and CDR2 SAAADI. The CDR3: CASSESRYGSDGYEQYL. The CDR3 DNA follows: TGCGCCAGCAGTGAGTCGAGGTACGGGAGTGATGGCTACGAACAGTACTTA.

This clonotype was observed a single time. The V call is TRBV11-2, the J call TRBJ2-7; D remains ambiguous. The CDR3 is 14 amino acids. CDR1 is SGHAT and CDR2 is FQNNGV in the germline V gene. The CDR3 region is CAGSLHDTAYEQYF. The CDR3 DNA reads as TGTGCAGGCAGCTTACATGACACTGCCTACGAGCAGTACTTC.

For this clonotype: A junction boundary mismatches the germline segment, possibly from a read error. This rearrangement joins TRBV4-1 to TRBJ1-2, with TRBD1 matching over 8 bases. Germline assignment: CDR1 MGHRA and CDR2 YSYEKL. This CDR3 comprises 17 residues. The DNA for the CDR3 is TGCGCCAGCTGCCAAGAAGTCAACAGGGGGAGGAACTATGGCTATACCTTC. It encodes CASCQEVNRGRNYGYTF.

This clonotype was counted ten times or more. The chain recombines TRBV29-1 with TRBJ2-6, with 11 bases matching TRBD2. The CDR3 sequence is 16 residues long. V gave up 6 bases and J gave up 0 bases; unmatched junction bases: 4. Germline CDR1 is SQVTM and CDR2 is ANQGSEA. The chain's CDR3 is CSVDTSGGSGANVLTF. CDR3 nucleotide sequence: TGCAGCGTAGATACTAGCGGGGGCTCTGGGGCCAACGTCCTGACTTTC. Complete variable domain (other parts from reference TRBV29-1 and TRBJ2-6): SAVISQKPSRDICQRGTSLTIQCQVDSQVTMMFWYRQQPGQSLTLIATANQGSEATYESGFVIDKFPISRPNLTFSTLTVSNMSPEDSSIYLCSVDTSGGSGANVLTFGAGSRLTVL.

This clonotype was seen many times. V usage is TRBV29-1 and J usage is TRBJ2-2; no clear D gene. Trimming stripped 1 base from V and 0 bases from J, with 6 bases between. Germline CDR1 is SQVTM and CDR2 is ANQGSEA. CDR3 length: 14 amino acids. The CDR3 DNA follows: TGCAGCGTTGAAGTGACATCGAACACCGGGGAGCTGTTTTTT. Its translation is CSVEVTSNTGELFF.

Worth noting for this clonotype: Given the absence of the conserved phenylalanine or tryptophan at the CDR3 end, a read error is likely. The genes are TRBV29-1 and TRBJ2-5; D gene uncertain. CDR1 is SQVTM, CDR2 ANQGSEA, per germline. The CDR3 covers 11 residues. Here the CDR3 reads CGVDHRETQYL. CDR3 sequence (DNA): TGCGGCGTTGACCATAGGGAGACCCAGTACCTC.

This clonotype was observed at least ten times. V gene TRBV12-3 or TRBV12-4 combines with J gene TRBJ1-2; D not resolved. The ends were cut back, 4 bases at V and 8 bases at J, with 11 bases in the middle. The CDR3 sequence is 12 residues long. CDR3 sequence (DNA): TGTGCCAGCAGTTATTCGGGGAGAGGCTACACCTTC. Encoded protein: CASSYSGRGYTF.

About this clonotype: A junction end diverges from the germline sequence, so it may reflect a read error. The chain combines TRBV12-5 with TRBJ2-5, with D tentatively TRBD2 (5 bases). Germline-derived CDR1 and CDR2 are LGHNT and FRNRAP. This CDR3 comprises 15 residues. For the CDR3, the DNA is TGTGCCAGCAGTTTGCGGCAGGACGGAGGAGAGACCCAATACTTC. Translation: CASSLRQDGGETQYF.

Turning to this clonotype: One end of the junction fails to match germline, which may point to a read error. This rearrangement joins TRBV11-2 to TRBJ2-7; TRBD2 aligns across 14 bases. The CDR3 consists of 18 residues. Per germline, CDR1 SGHAT and CDR2 FQNNGV. This CDR3 reads CVSKLSVGLAGGGYEQYF. In DNA, the CDR3 is TGTGTCAGCAAGTTATCCGTTGGACTAGCGGGAGGTGGGTACGAGCAGTACTTC.

Remarks on this clonotype: This may be a read error, as it is one base from a much larger clone. The chain carries TRBV7-9 and TRBJ2-1; D may be TRBD1 (5 bases). There are 13 residues in the CDR3. V lost 4 bases to trimming and J lost 9 bases, with 13 bases between them. Per germline, CDR1 SEHNR and CDR2 FQNEAQ (reference sequence). CDR3 region: CASSSALDIEQFF. CDR3 DNA sequence: TGTGCCAGCAGCTCAGCCTTGGACATTGAGCAGTTCTTC.

As to this clonotype: A junction boundary mismatches the germline segment, possibly from a read error. The chain recombines TRBV11-2 with TRBJ2-7; D ambiguous. Germline values: CDR1 SGHAT, CDR2 FQNNGV. This CDR3 is built from 14 residues. CDR3 coding DNA: TGTGCCAGCGGCTTAACCGACGGAGCCTCCGTGCAGTACTTC. Protein: CASGLTDGASVQYF.

The chain joins TRBV29-1 to TRBJ1-1; D unclear. This CDR3 region has 11 residues. The germline gives CDR1 SQVTM, CDR2 ANQGSEA. CDR3 DNA: TGCATCGCTGCGCCCGGCGGTGAAGCTTTCTTT. This sequence encodes CIAAPGGEAFF.

There are many counts of this clonotype. The chain combines TRBV4-1 with TRBJ2-2; D gene ambiguous. There are 17 residues in the CDR3. Germline CDR1 is MGHRA and CDR2 is YSYEKL. Trimming took 5 bases from V and 2 from J, leaving 18 bases between them. CDR3 amino acids: CASSSYPRSANTGELFF. The CDR3 DNA follows: TGCGCCAGCAGCTCCTATCCTAGGAGCGCCAACACCGGGGAGCTGTTTTTT.

Notes on this clonotype: The missing conserved phenylalanine or tryptophan at the end of this CDR3 makes a read error likely. The chain has TRBV29-1 and TRBJ2-1; 8 bases match TRBD1. The CDR3 has 13 amino acids. The germline V gene has CDR1 SQVTM and CDR2 ANQGSEA. The CDR3 spells CSVDGQGGNGQFL. The CDR3 DNA is TGCAGCGTTGATGGACAGGGTGGAAATGGGCAGTTCTTA.